The entry below gives a single T cell receptor (beta chain) sequence along with its context. The antigen is unknown. This sample was included in a study of shared clonotypes between healthy human individuals. The DNA input per sorted-subset replicate PCR was roughly 210 ng, corresponding to some 30,000 T cell genomes. Sequencing was performed with immunoSEQ multiplex PCR; in TCRdb, only in-frame clones are kept and a portion is missing. The data show about 100,000 clones, roughly two thirds seen once. V lost 3 bases, J lost 0 bases, and 4 bases stayed unmatched. Germline V lookup: CDR1 KGHSH, CDR2 LQKENI. CDR3 length equals 15 residues. Broader study findings: Generally, naive subsets came out with larger estimated richness than memory subsets. In this cohort, only blood was sampled, and tissue repertoires likely differ.

The TCR originated in a woman younger than 45 in good health. The chain couples TRBV18 to TRBJ2-7; TRBD1 agrees at 8 bases. Sequenced sample: memory CD8+ T cells sorted from blood. The subset denotes: CD45RO+ cells pooled with CCR7-negative TemRA cells. The CDR3 DNA sequence: TGTGCCAGCTCACCCCGGGACAGGAGCTCCTACGAGCAGTACTTC. It specifies CASSPRDRSSYEQYF. The full variable domain, rest sourced from reference TRBV18 and TRBJ2-7, is NAGVMQNPRHLVRRRGQEARLRCSPMKGHSHVYWYRQLPEEGLKFMVYLQKENIIDESGMPKERFSAEFPKEGPSILRIQQVVRGDSAAYFCASSPRDRSSYEQYFGPGTRLTVT.